These 23 T cell receptor beta chains originate from one sample sequenced in a study of blood T cell repertoires in COVID-19. Repertoires were generated with immunoSEQ multiplex PCR, while TCRdb's copy carries only in-frame clones and drops some. The sample carries around 12,000 clones, approximately 87% recorded once. The source material was peripheral blood. The source of these receptors is a human donor in a cohort sampled during active COVID-19.

The rearrangement links TRBV6-5 to TRBJ2-1; D is uncertain. There are 12 residues in the CDR3. Germline V lookup: CDR1 MNHEY, CDR2 SVGAGI. The V end lost 6 bases, the J end lost 6 bases, and 9 bases lay between the germline ends. This chain's CDR3 is CASRVSGNEQFF. In nucleotides, the CDR3 is TGTGCCAGCAGGGTTTCGGGCAATGAGCAGTTCTTC.

The chain couples TRBV24-1 to TRBJ2-2; 7 bases fit TRBD1. Germline CDR1 KGHDR, CDR2 SFDVKD. This CDR3 has 16 amino acids. J lost 2 bases, V lost 2 bases, and 4 bases had no gene match. The CDR3 nucleotides read TGTGCCACCAGTGATTGGGGGACAGTTAACACCGGGGAGCTGTTTTTT. Translated, it gives CATSDWGTVNTGELFF.

Note on this clone: The same CDR3 can be traced to other DNA sequences in this sample. The CDR3 coding sequence is TGTGCCAGCAGTGCGGACAGGGGGAGGACAGATACGCAGTATTTT. Residues: CASSADRGRTDTQYF. V gene TRBV2 combines with J gene TRBJ2-3, with 10 bases aligning to TRBD1. V shed 4 bases, J shed 3 bases, and the junction held 4 bases outside the gene matches. Germline CDR1 and CDR2: SNHLY and FYNNEI. This CDR3 spans 15 amino acids.

CDR3 coding DNA: TGTGCCAGCAGCGCAAGCGGGGAAGAGACCCAGTACTTC. This codes for CASSASGEETQYF. J is TRBJ2-5 and V is TRBV7-3, with 7 bases fitting TRBD2. Unmatched junction bases numbered 3, after V lost 5 bases and J lost 3 bases. Germline V gene sequence: CDR1 SGHTA, CDR2 FQGTGA. The CDR3 consists of 13 residues.

The CDR3 protein is CASRNTGGGGYGYTF. The CDR3 DNA follows: TGTGCCAGTAGAAACACAGGGGGCGGTGGCTATGGCTACACCTTC. The chain links TRBV19 to TRBJ1-2; 9 bases fit TRBD1. The V and J ends lost 6 bases and 4 bases, in that order; junction bases with no gene match: 9. Germline CDR1 reads LNHDA; CDR2 reads SQIVND (reference sequence). The length of the CDR3 is 15 residues.

This chain connects TRBV7-8 to TRBJ1-6; no definite D call. The V gene lost 1 base and the J gene lost 3 bases, with 13 bases spanning the gap. Germline values: CDR1 SGHVS, CDR2 FQNEAQ. There are 17 residues in the CDR3. The CDR3 DNA reads TGTGCCAGCAGCTTAGACGGTCGTTTTAACTATAATTCACCCCTCCACTTT. This gives the protein CASSLDGRFNYNSPLHF.

J is TRBJ2-3 and V is TRBV2; 7 bases line up with TRBD1. In germline, CDR1 is SNHLY, CDR2 FYNNEI. Trimming took 2 bases from V and 2 from J; bases not matched to a gene: 4. This CDR3 has 15 amino acids. CDR3 DNA sequence: TGTGCCAGCAGTGAACCAGGGGGTTTCACAGATACGCAGTATTTT. Translation gives CASSEPGGFTDTQYF.

CDR3 sequence: CASSNLPGQPNNEQFF. CDR3 nucleotides: TGTGCCAGCAGCAACCTACCGGGACAGCCCAACAATGAGCAGTTCTTC. This chain uses TRBV2 with TRBJ2-1, with 7 bases matching TRBD1. Germline lookup yields CDR1 SNHLY and CDR2 FYNNEI. V was pared by 6 bases and J by 5 bases, with 13 bases of the junction left unmatched. The CDR3 has 16 amino acids.

J is TRBJ1-4 and V is TRBV30; D remains ambiguous. Germline V gives CDR1 GTSNPN, CDR2 SVGIG (reference sequence). The CDR3 is 16 residues long. With 3 bases removed from V and 0 bases from J, the gap between germline ends came to 14 bases. For the CDR3, the DNA is TGTGCCTGGAGCATGGGCAGGACTACAACTAATGAAAAACTGTTTTTT. Protein: CAWSMGRTTTNEKLFF.

The table lists this clone with a few counts. The gene calls are TRBV7-2 and TRBJ2-1, with D hard to call. V was cut by 2 bases and J by 8 bases, with 10 bases left in between. Per germline, CDR1 SGHTA and CDR2 FQGNSA. The CDR3 sequence is 13 residues long. Written as DNA, the CDR3 is TGTGCCAGCAGCTTATATTATGGAGATGAGCAGTTCTTC. Its translation is CASSLYYGDEQFF.

The chain couples TRBV30 to TRBJ1-3, with 7 bases matching TRBD1. Trimming cost V 5 bases and J 0 bases; bases outside gene matches: 4. CDR3 size: 14 residues. Germline V lookup: CDR1 GTSNPN, CDR2 SVGIG (reference sequence). The CDR3 sequence is CAWRRGYSGNTIYF. The DNA of the CDR3 is TGTGCCTGGCGCAGGGGGTACTCTGGAAACACCATATATTTT. The full variable domain, rest sourced from reference TRBV30 and TRBJ1-3, is SQTIHQWPATLVQPVGSPLSLECTVEGTSNPNLYWYRQAAGRGLQLLFYSVGIGQISSEVPQNLSASRPQDRQFILSSKKLLLSDSGFYLCAWRRGYSGNTIYFGEGSWLTVV.

The chain employs TRBV15 and TRBJ2-3, with 11 bases identical to TRBD2. The germline gives CDR1 LNHNV, CDR2 YYDKDF (reference sequence). The V segment lost 5 bases and the J segment 0 bases; nucleotides outside the gene matches: 13. The CDR3 spans 19 residues. In nucleotides, the CDR3 is TGTGCCACCAGCCCTAGCGGGAGGATAAATCCCACGAGCACAGATACGCAGTATTTT. Encoded protein: CATSPSGRINPTSTDTQYF.

J is TRBJ1-1 and V is TRBV4-1, with 7 positions matching TRBD1. The ends lost 4 bases at V and 3 bases at J; junction bases unmatched: 11. This CDR3 region has 16 residues. CDR1 is MGHRA, CDR2 YSYEKL, per germline. In DNA, the CDR3 is TGCGCCAGCAGCCCCGGCAGGGGGTCTGAGTACACTGAAGCTTTCTTT. It codes for CASSPGRGSEYTEAFF.

This chain connects TRBV19 to TRBJ2-2; D not certain. The germline V gene has CDR1 LNHDA and CDR2 SQIVND (reference sequence). This CDR3 contains 13 residues. The V and J ends lost 1 base and 7 bases respectively, with 7 bases between them. CDR3 loop: CASSIGRSGELFF. CDR3 sequence (DNA): TGTGCCAGTAGTATAGGGCGGAGCGGGGAGCTGTTTTTT.

This sequence joins TRBV9 and TRBJ1-4; weak D call: TRBD1 (5 bases). This CDR3 contains 15 residues. The V and J ends lost 4 bases and 3 bases respectively, with 13 bases between them. Germline V gives CDR1 SGDLS, CDR2 YYNGEE. The CDR3: CASSPSSGPNEKLFF. The DNA of the CDR3 is TGTGCCAGCAGCCCCAGTTCAGGGCCTAATGAAAAACTGTTTTTT. Based on the CDR3 plus reference TRBV9 and TRBJ1-4, the full variable domain is DSGVTQTPKHLITATGQRVTLRCSPRSGDLSVYWYQQSLDQGLQFLIQYYNGEERAKGNILERFSAQQFPDLHSELNLSSLELGDSALYFCASSPSSGPNEKLFFGSGTQLSVL.

The chain links TRBV5-6 to TRBJ1-2; D ambiguous. V lost 1 base and J 4 bases, leaving 11 bases between the germline ends. The CDR3 length is 14 residues. Looked up from germline, CDR1 is SGHDT and CDR2 is YYEEEE. This CDR3 reads CASSLYGRSYGYTF. The CDR3, as DNA: TGTGCCAGCAGCTTGTACGGGAGGAGCTATGGCTACACCTTC.

The chain is built from TRBV7-9 and TRBJ1-2, with 9 bases identical to TRBD1. CDR1 SEHNR and CDR2 FQNEAQ come from the germline V gene (reference sequence). The CDR3 length is 17 residues. The ends lost 5 bases at V and 7 bases at J; junction bases unmatched: 17. The CDR3 protein is CASSVTPGQGVGSGYTF. Written as DNA, the CDR3 is TGTGCCAGCAGCGTTACACCGGGACAGGGAGTAGGTAGTGGCTACACCTTC.

There are a few counts of this clone. This chain links TRBV6-5 with TRBJ1-1; no clear D gene. This CDR3 has 13 residues. The germline V and J ends were trimmed by 5 bases and 4 bases, with 11 bases remaining between them. Looked up from germline, CDR1 is MNHEY and CDR2 is SVGAGI. The CDR3 region is CASSPPYGTEAFF. CDR3 in DNA: TGTGCCAGCAGTCCCCCCTATGGCACTGAAGCTTTCTTT.

V usage is TRBV27 and J usage is TRBJ2-5; D is uncertain. The ends were cut back, 10 bases at V and 2 bases at J, with 20 bases in the middle. The CDR3 consists of 15 residues. Germline CDR1 MNHEY, CDR2 SMNVEV (reference sequence). The CDR3 coding sequence is TGTGCCACTTCCCCGGAGTTCGGGTCACAAGAGACCCAGTACTTC. This translates into CATSPEFGSQETQYF.

The rearrangement joins TRBV27 to TRBJ2-1, with D unresolved. V gave up 2 bases and J gave up 4 bases, with 9 bases separating them. Germline V gene sequence: CDR1 MNHEY, CDR2 SMNVEV (reference sequence). The CDR3 covers 14 residues. CDR3 DNA sequence: TGTGCCAGCAGTTTAGCGCAGGCGTACAATGAGCAGTTCTTC. The encoded protein is CASSLAQAYNEQFF.

This sequence joins TRBV29-1 and TRBJ1-1, with 7 bases that match TRBD1. Losses at the gene ends were 6 bases for V and 5 bases for J; bases not matched to a gene: 6. The CDR3 runs 12 residues. CDR1 and CDR2 (germline): SQVTM, ANQGSEA. Here the CDR3 DNA reads TGCAGCGTCCGACAGGGTGCGACTGAAGCTTTCTTT. Its protein is CSVRQGATEAFF.

This clone has a single count. V gene TRBV6-1 combines with J gene TRBJ2-7; 7 bases fit TRBD2. CDR1 MNHNS and CDR2 SASEGT come from the germline V gene. The CDR3 is 15 amino acids. With 3 bases clipped from V and 3 bases from J, the junction kept 8 bases outside the gene matches. This CDR3 is CASSDGGGPFYEQYF. The CDR3 nucleotides are TGTGCCAGCAGTGACGGCGGGGGACCCTTCTACGAGCAGTACTTC.

CDR3 residues: CASSVGAGSFYGYTF. CDR3 DNA: TGTGCCAGCAGCGTAGGAGCAGGTTCCTTTTATGGCTACACCTTC. The rearrangement joins TRBV9 to TRBJ1-2; D unresolved. Per the germline V gene, CDR1 is SGDLS and CDR2 is YYNGEE. V lost 0 bases and J 5 bases, leaving 14 bases between the germline ends. This CDR3 is 15 amino acids long.